The rows below give T cell receptor beta chains drawn from one sample of a study of T cells after yellow fever vaccination. A single record per CDR3 protein comes from TCRdb applying MiXCR to the 5' RACE reads. There are about 580,000 distinct CDR3 sequences in the sample; about a sixth occur only once, and approximately 15% lies in the top ten. This specimen consisted of PBMCs, obtained 5 days after the first yellow fever vaccination. These receptors all come from a man aged 18 to 35 who received the YFV17D yellow fever vaccine. The CDR3 runs from the conserved cysteine through the conserved F or W. The order of the fields is D gene, clone size, V gene, J gene, CDR3 DNA, CDR3 protein. A D gene is named only where the DNA matches it firmly. Clone size is not always given. Where it is, it says once, few, many or a class for expanded clones.

>.|few|TRBV6-5|TRBJ2-6
TGTGCCAGCAGTTACTCAGGGATCTCTGGGGCCAACGTCCTGACTTTC
CASSYSGISGANVLTF
>.|few|TRBV12-3/TRBV12-4|TRBJ1-6
TGTGCCAGCAGTTTAGGACAGGCCCCCTCGCCCCTCCACTTT
CASSLGQAPSPLHF
>.|.|TRBV9|TRBJ1-5
TGTGCCAGCAGCGAGGGGGGGACAACCAGCAATCAGCCCCAGCATTTT
CASSEGGTTSNQPQHF
>TRBD2|.|TRBV4-3|TRBJ2-1
TGCGCCAGCAGCCAAGAACTGTGGGGCCGGGCTAGCGGGGGGTACAATGAGCAGTTCTTC
CASSQELWGRASGGYNEQFF
>TRBD2|.|TRBV12-3/TRBV12-4|TRBJ2-1
TGTGCCAGCAGTTCTCGTCAGCTAGCGGGGGGGTATGAGCAGTTCTTC
CASSSRQLAGGYEQFF
>.|.|TRBV12-3/TRBV12-4|TRBJ1-2
TGTGCCAGCAGTTCCTGGACAGATCCTAGAGGAGGCTACACCTTC
CASSSWTDPRGGYTF
>.|.|TRBV7-9|TRBJ2-5
TGTGCCAGCAGCTTCCTACAGGGCCTCCAAGAGACCCAGTACTTC
CASSFLQGLQETQYF
>TRBD2|many|TRBV11-2|TRBJ2-3
TGTGCCAGCGCACTAGCGGGAACAGATACGCAGTATTTT
CASALAGTDTQYF
>.|.|TRBV7-6|TRBJ2-6
TGTGCCAGCAGCTCGTCCCAGGGAACCGGGGCCAACGTCCTGACTTTC
CASSSSQGTGANVLTF
>.|many|TRBV28|TRBJ1-5
TGTGCCAGCAGGACGATGGGGTCGGGCAATCAGCCCCAGCATTTT
CASRTMGSGNQPQHF
>TRBD2|.|TRBV20-1|TRBJ2-5
TGCAGTGCTAGCGTTGGACTAGCGGGGGTGGATGGGGAGACCCAGTACTTC
CSASVGLAGVDGETQYF
>TRBD1|.|TRBV7-2|TRBJ2-5
TGTGCCAGCAGCCCCCAGACAGGGCAAGAGACCCAGTACTTC
CASSPQTGQETQYF
>.|once|TRBV30|TRBJ2-1
TGTGCCTGGAGTATCTACAGAGTGAGCTCCTACAATGAGCAGTTCTTC
CAWSIYRVSSYNEQFF
>.|.|TRBV20-1|TRBJ2-3
TGCAGTGCTAGGAATCCAGGGAGTGACGGTGATACGCAGTATTTT
CSARNPGSDGDTQYF
>.|.|TRBV4-3|TRBJ1-2
TGCGCCAGCAGCCAAGAGGAGGGATGGGATGGCTACACCTTC
CASSQEEGWDGYTF
>.|.|TRBV7-1|TRBJ2-3
TGTGCCAGCACCGGAACCACAGATACGCAGTATTTT
CASTGTTDTQYF
>TRBD2|.|TRBV3-1|TRBJ2-5
TGTGCCAGCAGCCAAGAACGGGGGGGTTTAGAGACCCAGTACTTC
CASSQERGGLETQYF
>.|.|TRBV15|TRBJ2-5
TGTGCCACCAGCAGAACAGGGCAACGAGAGACCCAGTACTTC
CATSRTGQRETQYF
>.|few|TRBV3-1|TRBJ1-5
TGTGCCAGCAGCTACAGGGAGGATCAGCCCCAGCATTTT
CASSYREDQPQHF
>.|.|TRBV25-1|TRBJ1-1
TGTGCCAGCAGTGATGAAAGGAACACTGAAGCTTTCTTT
CASSDERNTEAFF
>.|.|TRBV11-2|TRBJ2-1
TGTGCCAGCTCGAAGCCTAGCTCCTACAATGAGCAGTTCTTC
CASSKPSSYNEQFF
>.|few|TRBV4-1|TRBJ2-1
TGCGCCAGCAGCCTACCGGGCGACTATGAGCAGTTCTTC
CASSLPGDYEQFF
>TRBD1|.|TRBV12-3/TRBV12-4|TRBJ1-1
TGTGCCTGCAGTCGTACAGGGGCCACTGAAGCTTTCTTT
CACSRTGATEAFF
>.|few|TRBV10-3|TRBJ2-3
TGTGCCATCAGTAAAACACCGGGAGATACGCAGTATTTT
CAISKTPGDTQYF
>.|.|TRBV1|TRBJ2-5
TGCACCAGCAGCCGACAGGGGGATCCCAAAGAGACCCAGTACTTC
CTSSRQGDPKETQYF
>.|few|TRBV20-1|TRBJ1-6
TGCAGTGCTAGTATCCAGGGCCGCTATAATTCACCCCTCCACTTT
CSASIQGRYNSPLHF
>.|.|TRBV5-5|TRBJ2-7
TGTGCCAGCACCCTGGTGGAGACTACCTACGAGCAGTACTTC
CASTLVETTYEQYF
>.|.|TRBV3-1|TRBJ2-3
TGTGCCAGCAGCCAAATTCTAGAATCAGATACGCAGTATTTT
CASSQILESDTQYF
>.|many|TRBV7-9|TRBJ2-5
TGTGCCAGCATCCCTTTGGGGAGAGAGACCCAGTACTTC
CASIPLGRETQYF